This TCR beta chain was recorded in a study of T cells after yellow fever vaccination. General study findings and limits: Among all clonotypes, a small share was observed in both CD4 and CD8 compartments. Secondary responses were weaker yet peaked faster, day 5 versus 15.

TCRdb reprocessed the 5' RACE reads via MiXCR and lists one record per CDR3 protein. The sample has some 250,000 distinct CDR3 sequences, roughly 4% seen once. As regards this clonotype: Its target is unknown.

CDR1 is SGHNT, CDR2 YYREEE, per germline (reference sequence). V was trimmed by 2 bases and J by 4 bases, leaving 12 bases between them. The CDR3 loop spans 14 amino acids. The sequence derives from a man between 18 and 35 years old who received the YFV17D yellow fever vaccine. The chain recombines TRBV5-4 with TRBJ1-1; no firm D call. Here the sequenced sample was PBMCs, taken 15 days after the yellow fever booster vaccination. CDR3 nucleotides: TGTGCCAGCAGCTTATCTCTAAGAGGCACTGAAGCTTTCTTT. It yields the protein CASSLSLRGTEAFF.